The T cell receptor (beta chain) under discussion was sequenced for a study of Ad26.COV2.S vaccination and SARS-CoV-2 variants. Treatment specified: around 19 received Ad26.COV2.S at low or high dose, single or two shots; roughly five received placebo; per-sample allocation not given. The samples were gathered on day 63 after the first injection of vaccine or placebo. Germline trimming cut 6 bases from V and 0 bases from J; bases unmatched to any gene: 14. The CDR3 spans 19 residues. CDR1 and CDR2 from the germline V gene are GTSNPN and SVGIG (reference sequence). Only in-frame clones appear in the TCRdb table, and some are missing; sequencing was by immunoSEQ multiplex PCR. The table lists over 400,000 clones, 92% of them singletons, with about 1.7% in the top ten.

The TCR originated in a person between 18 and 65 years old who received the Ad26.COV2.S COVID-19 vaccine or a placebo. This specimen consisted of peripheral blood, obtained in a trial of Ad26.COV2.S vaccine versus placebo. This chain uses TRBV30 with TRBJ2-1; 13 bases match TRBD2. CDR3 sequence: CACMNLRLAGGSSYNEQFF. The CDR3 DNA reads TGTGCCTGTATGAACCTTCGACTAGCGGGGGGATCCTCCTACAATGAGCAGTTCTTC.